This is a list of T cell receptor beta chains from one sample in a study of control samples from healthy donors and cancer patients. Data came from immunoSEQ multiplex PCR; TCRdb stores just in-frame clones and leaves some out. This table holds tens of thousands of clones, approximately 89% found once. The sequenced sample was blood. All receptors come from a man aged 50 to 59 in good health. The CDR3 runs from the conserved cysteine through the conserved F or W. D genes are given only for firm matches. Expanded clones get a size class; other rows say once, few or many, or leave the size out.

j_gene | d_gene | abundance | v_gene | CDR3aa
TRBJ1-4 | TRBD1 | - | TRBV7-9 | CASSPGAQGVAEKLFF
TRBJ1-5 | - | few | TRBV19 | CASSLRSQTIQPQHF
TRBJ1-1 | - | - | TRBV2 | CASSVSAGNTEAFF
TRBJ2-3 | TRBD2 | - | TRBV7-8 | CASSLGMPSGGTDTQYF
TRBJ1-2 | TRBD1 | - | TRBV7-9 | CASTHTGTGDYGYTF
TRBJ1-1 | - | - | TRBV5-1 | CASSFSENTEAFF
TRBJ2-3 | TRBD2 | - | TRBV11-3 | CASSLGLAGGPTDTQYF
TRBJ1-1 | - | - | TRBV6-6 | CASRPVGGTEAFF
TRBJ1-3 | - | once | TRBV9 | CASSEVPTSGNTIYF
TRBJ2-2 | TRBD1 | - | TRBV11-2 | CASSLGTGNTGELFF
TRBJ2-5 | - | - | TRBV12-2 | CAVLGVETQYF
TRBJ2-2 | - | - | TRBV2 | CASSVWGEGAGELFF
TRBJ1-1 | - | few | TRBV5-4 | CASRRTGNTEAFF
TRBJ2-1 | TRBD1 | - | TRBV9 | CASSPRQGSYNEQFF
TRBJ1-4 | TRBD1 | once | TRBV5-1 | CASSVSGTVHNEKLFF
TRBJ1-6 | - | - | TRBV12-3/TRBV12-4 | CASSPTGNSPLHF
TRBJ2-3 | TRBD2 | - | TRBV11-3 | CASSPRTSGGPDTQYF
TRBJ1-5 | - | - | TRBV4-1 | CASSQPHRGGRGQPQHF
TRBJ1-1 | - | once | TRBV9 | CASSVDRVRGGTEAFF
TRBJ1-1 | TRBD1 | - | TRBV4-3 | CASSHNDRGNTEAFF
TRBJ2-1 | TRBD2 | - | TRBV3-1/TRBV3-2 | CASSQDRLAVRSEQFF
TRBJ1-3 | TRBD1 | - | TRBV6-5 | CASSSTGGSGNTIYF
TRBJ2-7 | TRBD1 | - | TRBV2 | CASLGGQGLYEQYF
TRBJ1-5 | - | once | TRBV19 | CASRRQASNQPQHF